This passage covers 28 T cell receptor beta chains from one sample sequenced in a study of T cells in Graves' hyperthyroidism and ophthalmopathy. Amplification of TCR beta CDR3 regions used RNA as the template. The HTBI set primed first-round TCR CDR3 RT-PCR. In TCRdb, the multiplex PCR reads were re-called with MiXCR into one record per CDR3 protein. The repertoire has 450,000 to 600,000 distinct CDR3 sequences, 12% to 15% of them found once; the top ten carry about 15%. The specimen sequenced was blood. The receptors derive from a woman aged 40 to 55 with Graves' hyperthyroidism.

This clonotype was seen more than once but under ten times. The chain recombines TRBV18 with TRBJ2-5; weak D call: TRBD1 (5 bases). Germline CDR1 KGHSH, CDR2 LQKENI. This CDR3 has 16 residues. V shed 0 bases and J shed 3 bases, with 14 bases lying between them. CDR3 protein: CASSPPPIREKETQYF. CDR3 DNA: TGTGCCAGCTCACCACCCCCTATCAGGGAAAAAGAGACCCAGTACTTC.

This clonotype was detected many times. V and J are TRBV29-1 and TRBJ1-3, with D unresolved. This CDR3 is built from 13 residues. From germline, CDR1 is SQVTM and CDR2 ANQGSEA. V lost 7 bases and J 0 bases, leaving 10 bases between the germline ends. This chain's CDR3 is CSARRSSGNTIYF. Here the CDR3 DNA reads TGCAGCGCCAGGCGAAGCTCTGGAAACACCATATATTTT.

The chain couples TRBV28 to TRBJ2-3; 8 bases match TRBD2. Germline CDR1 reads MDHEN; CDR2 reads SYDVKM. The CDR3 consists of 16 residues. J was trimmed by 2 bases and V by 3 bases; bases with no gene match: 7. The CDR3 sequence: CASSLASGLYTDTQYF. CDR3 in DNA: TGTGCCAGCAGTTTGGCTAGCGGGCTTTACACAGATACGCAGTATTTT.

This clonotype was picked up many times. The V and J genes are TRBV2 and TRBJ1-1; D unresolved. V lost 4 bases and J 1 base, leaving 10 bases between the germline ends. CDR3 length: 14 amino acids. Germline V lookup: CDR1 SNHLY, CDR2 FYNNEI. This CDR3 reads CASSARRENTEAFF. For the CDR3, the DNA is TGTGCCAGCAGTGCTCGACGGGAGAACACTGAAGCTTTCTTT.

V and J are TRBV2 and TRBJ1-5, with 9 positions matching TRBD1. The CDR3 consists of 17 residues. Unmatched junction bases numbered 9, after V lost 4 bases and J lost 2 bases. Germline V gene sequence: CDR1 SNHLY, CDR2 FYNNEI. The CDR3 here is CASSGAGTGIRNQPQHF. CDR3 nucleotide sequence: TGTGCCAGCAGTGGGGCCGGGACAGGGATCCGCAATCAGCCCCAGCATTTT.

This clonotype was recorded a few times. This may be a read error, as it is one base from a much larger clone. V usage is TRBV6-1 and J usage is TRBJ1-2; D may be TRBD1 (6 bases). Germline CDR1 MNHNS, CDR2 SASEGT. The CDR3 consists of 13 residues. The CDR3 region has the DNA TGTGCCAACAGTGGGGGCTCCCCGTATGGCTACACCTTC. Translated, it gives CANSGGSPYGYTF.

Comment on this clonotype: This may be a read error, as it is one base from a much larger clone. CDR3 residues: CAIGERKENYGYTF. The CDR3 DNA sequence: TGTGCCATCGGTGAAAGGAAGGAGAACTATGGCTACACCTTC. The chain recombines TRBV10-3 with TRBJ1-2; D is uncertain. The CDR3 is 14 amino acids. The V gene's germline CDR1 is ENHRY and CDR2 SYGVKD.

This chain links TRBV29-1 with TRBJ2-3; 7 bases are shared with TRBD2. CDR1 and CDR2 (germline): SQVTM, ANQGSEA. CDR3 length: 14 residues. V gave up 1 base and J gave up 2 bases; unmatched junction bases: 3. The CDR3: CSVEGLAATDTQYF. CDR3 sequence (DNA): TGCAGCGTTGAAGGTCTAGCGGCCACAGATACGCAGTATTTT.

This clonotype was observed many times. The genes are TRBV11-2 and TRBJ2-7; 9 bases map to TRBD1. The CDR3 has 16 amino acids. CDR1 is SGHAT, CDR2 FQNNGV, per germline. J gave up 2 bases and V 0 bases, and 5 bases lay outside the gene matches. CDR3 sequence (DNA): TGTGCCAGCAGCTTAGAGGTCGGACAGGGGACCTACGAGCAGTACTTC. This encodes CASSLEVGQGTYEQYF.

This clonotype was counted at least ten times. This CDR3 reads CASSLLPDYEQYF. The CDR3 DNA follows: TGTGCCAGCAGTTTACTTCCAGACTACGAGCAGTACTTC. The chain links TRBV27 to TRBJ2-7; D not resolved. The germline V and J ends were trimmed by 2 bases and 3 bases, with 8 bases remaining between them. Germline loops: CDR1 MNHEY, CDR2 SMNVEV (reference sequence). The CDR3 has 13 amino acids.

J is TRBJ2-1 and V is TRBV11-2; the match to TRBD1 covers 12 bases. The V gene's germline CDR1 is SGHAT and CDR2 FQNNGV. This CDR3 is 15 amino acids long. After removal of 1 base from V and 7 bases from J, the junction contained 2 bases not matched to a gene. The CDR3 nucleotides read TGTGCCAGCAGCTTAGGGGACAGGGGGCCGAATGAGCAGTTCTTC. Its translation is CASSLGDRGPNEQFF.

In this sample, this clonotype turned up many times. This chain joins TRBV7-8 and TRBJ1-1; no firm D call. The CDR3 is made up of 18 amino acids. Trimming cost V 2 bases and J 0 bases, with 19 bases left between them. Germline values: CDR1 SGHVS, CDR2 FQNEAQ. The CDR3: CASSLSQAAGGMNTEAFF. The CDR3 DNA reads TGTGCCAGCAGCTTAAGTCAGGCCGCCGGAGGCATGAACACTGAAGCTTTCTTT.

This clonotype showed up just a few times. The V and J genes are TRBV29-1 and TRBJ2-5, with D uncertain. This CDR3 region has 13 residues. CDR1 is SQVTM and CDR2 is ANQGSEA in the germline V gene. The germline V and J ends were trimmed by 4 bases and 0 bases, with 9 bases remaining between them. This chain's CDR3 is CSVVRPNQETQYF. DNA for the CDR3: TGCAGCGTTGTTCGGCCGAACCAAGAGACCCAGTACTTC.

This clonotype was found once. CDR3 nucleotides: TGTGCCAGCAGCTCCTCCGGGACTAGCGGGAGTCGGAATACGCAGTATTTT. It translates to CASSSSGTSGSRNTQYF. The gene calls are TRBV11-3 and TRBJ2-3; 14 bases agree with TRBD2. J lost 7 bases, V lost 4 bases, and 10 bases had no gene match. The CDR3 is made up of 17 amino acids. CDR1 is SGHNT, CDR2 YENEEA, per germline.

This clonotype was picked up a small number of times. V usage is TRBV6-1 and J usage is TRBJ2-7; weak D call: TRBD2 (6 bases). Germline-derived CDR1 and CDR2 are MNHNS and SASEGT. The CDR3 consists of 15 residues. The V end lost 6 bases, the J end lost 2 bases, and 17 bases lay between the germline ends. The chain's CDR3 is CASRPPGLSAYEQYF. The CDR3 DNA reads as TGTGCCAGCAGACCGCCGGGACTTTCTGCCTACGAGCAGTACTTC.

The gene calls are TRBV5-1 and TRBJ2-4; 7 nucleotides align to TRBD1. This CDR3 region has 14 residues. Germline V CDR1 and CDR2: SGHRS, YFSETQ. With 3 bases clipped from V and 7 bases from J, the junction kept 7 bases outside the gene matches. In DNA, the CDR3 is TGCGCCAGCAGCTCAACCGGGACAGCGAACATTCAGTACTTC. Translation gives CASSSTGTANIQYF. The full variable domain, completed using reference TRBV5-1 and TRBJ2-4, is KAGVTQTPRYLIKTRGQQVTLSCSPISGHRSVSWYQQTPGQGLQFLFEYFSETQRNKGNFPGRFSGRQFSNSRSEMNVSTLELGDSALYLCASSSTGTANIQYFGAGTRLSVL.

Ten or more counts support this clonotype. The gene calls are TRBV3-1 and TRBJ2-3, with 10 bases that match TRBD2. V shed 2 bases, J shed 5 bases, and the junction held 7 bases outside the gene matches. From germline, CDR1 is LGHDT and CDR2 YNNKEL (reference sequence). CDR3 size: 16 residues. CDR3 protein: CASSQQSGRAQDTQYF. DNA for the CDR3: TGTGCCAGCAGCCAACAAAGCGGGAGGGCCCAAGATACGCAGTATTTT.

This clonotype has a count of ten or more. The chain carries TRBV28 and TRBJ1-5; D gene uncertain. Germline-derived CDR1 and CDR2 are MDHEN and SYDVKM. V was pared by 7 bases and J by 3 bases, with 10 bases between. The CDR3 contains 13 residues. The CDR3 DNA sequence: TGTGCCAGCATATCCGGCCCCAATCAGCCCCAGCATTTT. Encoded protein: CASISGPNQPQHF.

Ten or more counts support this clonotype. The chain recombines TRBV4-1 with TRBJ1-6; D not resolved. V lost 3 bases, J lost 9 bases, and 12 bases lay in between. The length of the CDR3 is 14 residues. Germline loops: CDR1 MGHRA, CDR2 YSYEKL. The CDR3 loop is CASSQERAGSPLHF. The CDR3 DNA sequence: TGCGCCAGCAGCCAGGAAAGGGCTGGTTCACCCCTCCACTTT.

Concerning this clonotype itself: A much larger clone is a single base away; this may be a read error. The chain combines TRBV28 with TRBJ2-2, with D possibly being TRBD1 or TRBD2 (6 bases each). The V gene lost 5 bases and the J gene lost 5 bases, with 18 bases spanning the gap. CDR3 size: 16 residues. Germline lookup yields CDR1 MDHEN and CDR2 SYDVKM. The CDR3 region is CASSTDGGVKTGELFF. Here the CDR3 DNA reads TGTGCCAGCAGTACGGACGGGGGCGTGAAAACCGGGGAGCTGTTTTTT.

This clonotype was seen repeatedly, ten times or more. J is TRBJ2-7 and V is TRBV7-2; D gene uncertain. CDR1 is SGHTA and CDR2 is FQGNSA in the germline V gene. This CDR3 spans 15 amino acids. V was pared by 1 base and J by 2 bases, with 12 bases between. CDR3 protein: CASSLDSWVAYEQYF. The CDR3, as DNA: TGTGCCAGCAGCTTAGATAGCTGGGTAGCCTACGAGCAGTACTTC.

The chain uses TRBV6-5 and TRBJ1-5; 7 positions agree with TRBD1. This CDR3 has 15 residues. CDR1 is MNHEY, CDR2 SVGAGI, per germline. Losses at the gene ends were 6 bases for V and 2 bases for J; bases not matched to a gene: 7. The CDR3 loop reads CASRSAGGGNQPQHF. As DNA, the CDR3 is TGTGCCAGCAGATCAGCAGGGGGAGGCAATCAGCCCCAGCATTTT.

This clonotype was seen many times. The chain is built from TRBV5-8 and TRBJ2-5; D call uncertain. The CDR3 has 15 residues. CDR1 SGHTS and CDR2 YDEGEE come from the germline V gene. V gave up 4 bases and J gave up 5 bases, with 18 bases separating them. The CDR3 is CASSPDPVPRETQYF. The CDR3 region has the DNA TGTGCCAGCAGCCCTGACCCCGTCCCCAGGGAGACCCAGTACTTC.

This clonotype was seen many times. The chain couples TRBV12-3 or TRBV12-4 to TRBJ2-3, with 12 positions matching TRBD2. The CDR3 is 15 amino acids. V lost 7 bases and J lost 5; bases outside the gene matches: 7. The CDR3 coding sequence is TGTGCCAGCATCCCGACTAGCGGGAGTAGAGATACGCAGTATTTT. Encoded protein: CASIPTSGSRDTQYF.

This clonotype was detected many times. The DNA for the CDR3 is TGTGCCAGTACTAAGGACAGGGCCTCCTACGAGCAGTACTTC. Encoded protein: CASTKDRASYEQYF. The V call is TRBV19, the J call TRBJ2-7, with TRBD1 matching 8 bases. V lost 7 bases, J lost 0 bases, and 5 bases stayed unmatched. Germline CDR1 is LNHDA and CDR2 is SQIVND (reference sequence). The CDR3 totals 14 residues.

The genes are TRBV29-1 and TRBJ2-7; 10 bases agree with TRBD2. The germline V gene has CDR1 SQVTM and CDR2 ANQGSEA. CDR3 length: 12 residues. J was trimmed by 9 bases and V by 6 bases; bases with no gene match: 8. CDR3 protein: CSVGTSADRQYF. For the CDR3, the DNA is TGCAGCGTCGGGACTAGCGCCGACAGGCAGTACTTC.

This clonotype was seen a few times. A clone one base away is much larger, so this may be a read error. The CDR3 reads CASRLANTGEPFF. The DNA for the CDR3 is TGTGCCAGTCGACTAGCGAACACCGGGGAGCCGTTTTTT. V is TRBV28 and J is TRBJ2-2; TRBD2 aligns across 8 bases. Germline CDR1 and CDR2: MDHEN and SYDVKM. The CDR3 is 13 residues long.

This clonotype was found many times. This sequence joins TRBV29-1 and TRBJ2-7; unclear D gene. Trimming removed 6 bases at V and 5 bases at J, with 20 bases between. The CDR3 consists of 14 residues. CDR1 and CDR2 from the germline V gene are SQVTM and ANQGSEA. The CDR3 DNA sequence: TGCAGCGTCGTACTAAGTCCCTTCGGGCACGAGCAGTACTTC. Residues: CSVVLSPFGHEQYF.